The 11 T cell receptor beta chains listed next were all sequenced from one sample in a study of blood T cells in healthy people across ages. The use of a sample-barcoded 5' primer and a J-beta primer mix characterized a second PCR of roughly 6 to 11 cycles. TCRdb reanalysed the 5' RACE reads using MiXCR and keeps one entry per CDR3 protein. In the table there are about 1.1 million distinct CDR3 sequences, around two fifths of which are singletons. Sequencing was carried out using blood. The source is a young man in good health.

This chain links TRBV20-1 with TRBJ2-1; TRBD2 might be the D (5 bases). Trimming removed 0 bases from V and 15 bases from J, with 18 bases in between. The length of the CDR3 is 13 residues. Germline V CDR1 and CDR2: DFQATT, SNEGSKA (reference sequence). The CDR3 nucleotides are TGCAGTGCTAGAGAGTGGAAGGGAGAGACCCGGTTCTTC. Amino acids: CSAREWKGETRFF.

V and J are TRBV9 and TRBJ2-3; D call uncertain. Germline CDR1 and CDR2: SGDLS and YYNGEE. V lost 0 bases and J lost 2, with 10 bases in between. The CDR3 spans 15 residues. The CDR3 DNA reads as TGTGCCAGCAGCGTAGCGTCCCAGCCCACAGATACGCAGTATTTT. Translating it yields CASSVASQPTDTQYF.

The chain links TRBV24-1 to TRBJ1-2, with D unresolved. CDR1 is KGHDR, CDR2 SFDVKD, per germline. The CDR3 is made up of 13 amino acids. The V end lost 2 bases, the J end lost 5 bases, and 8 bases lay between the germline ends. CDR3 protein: CATSDSEAYGYTF. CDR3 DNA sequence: TGTGCCACCAGTGATTCTGAAGCATATGGCTACACCTTC.

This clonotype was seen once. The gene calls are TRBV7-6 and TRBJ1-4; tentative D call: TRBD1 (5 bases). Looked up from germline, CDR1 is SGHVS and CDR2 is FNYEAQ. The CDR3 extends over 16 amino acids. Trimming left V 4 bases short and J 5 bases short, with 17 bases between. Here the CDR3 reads CASSSPPGRGNEKLFF. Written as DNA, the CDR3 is TGTGCCAGCAGCTCCCCCCCGGGACGGGGAAATGAAAAACTGTTTTTT.

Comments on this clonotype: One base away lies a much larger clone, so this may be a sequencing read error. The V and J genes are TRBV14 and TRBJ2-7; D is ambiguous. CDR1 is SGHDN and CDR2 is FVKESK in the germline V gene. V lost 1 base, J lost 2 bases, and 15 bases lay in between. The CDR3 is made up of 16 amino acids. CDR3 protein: CASSQAAGVWPYEQYF. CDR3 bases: TGTGCCAGCAGCCAAGCGGCTGGGGTATGGCCCTACGAGCAGTACTTC.

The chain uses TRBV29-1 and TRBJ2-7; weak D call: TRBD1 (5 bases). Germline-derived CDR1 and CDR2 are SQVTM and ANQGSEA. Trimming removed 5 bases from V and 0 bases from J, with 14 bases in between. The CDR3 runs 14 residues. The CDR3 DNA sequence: TGCAGCGTTTCAGATGGCAGGGTCTCCTACGAGCAGTACTTC. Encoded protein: CSVSDGRVSYEQYF.

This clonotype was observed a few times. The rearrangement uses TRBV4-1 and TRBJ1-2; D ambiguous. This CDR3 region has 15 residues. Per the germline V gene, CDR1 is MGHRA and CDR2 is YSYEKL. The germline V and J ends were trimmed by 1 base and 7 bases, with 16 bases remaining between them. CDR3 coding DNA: TGCGCCAGCAGCCAAGTGGCAACTGTTCAGGTTGGCTACACCTTC. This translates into CASSQVATVQVGYTF.

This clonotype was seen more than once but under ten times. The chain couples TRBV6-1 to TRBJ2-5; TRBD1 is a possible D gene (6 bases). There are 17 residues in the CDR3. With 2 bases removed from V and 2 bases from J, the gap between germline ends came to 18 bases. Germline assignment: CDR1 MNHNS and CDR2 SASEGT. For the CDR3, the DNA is TGTGCCAGCAGTGAAAGTTTTTCGACAGGAGAACAAGAGACCCAGTACTTC. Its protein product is CASSESFSTGEQETQYF.

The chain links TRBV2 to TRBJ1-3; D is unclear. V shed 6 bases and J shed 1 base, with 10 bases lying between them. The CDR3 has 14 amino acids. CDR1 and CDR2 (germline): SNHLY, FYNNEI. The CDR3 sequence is CASRVDTSGNTIYF. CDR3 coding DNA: TGTGCCAGCAGGGTAGACACTTCTGGAAACACCATATATTTT.

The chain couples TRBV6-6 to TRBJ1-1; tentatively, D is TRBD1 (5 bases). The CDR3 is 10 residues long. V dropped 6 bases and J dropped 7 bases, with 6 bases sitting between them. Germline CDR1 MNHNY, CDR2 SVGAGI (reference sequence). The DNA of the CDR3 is TGTGCCAGCAGCCAGGGTGAAGCTTTCTTT. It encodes CASSQGEAFF.

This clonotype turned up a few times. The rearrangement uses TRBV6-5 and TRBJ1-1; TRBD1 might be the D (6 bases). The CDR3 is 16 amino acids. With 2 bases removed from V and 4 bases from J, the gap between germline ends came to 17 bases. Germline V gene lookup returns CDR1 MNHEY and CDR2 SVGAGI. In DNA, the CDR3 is TGTGCCAGCAGTTACCATCCGACAGGAGGAGGCACTGAAGCTTTCTTT. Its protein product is CASSYHPTGGGTEAFF.